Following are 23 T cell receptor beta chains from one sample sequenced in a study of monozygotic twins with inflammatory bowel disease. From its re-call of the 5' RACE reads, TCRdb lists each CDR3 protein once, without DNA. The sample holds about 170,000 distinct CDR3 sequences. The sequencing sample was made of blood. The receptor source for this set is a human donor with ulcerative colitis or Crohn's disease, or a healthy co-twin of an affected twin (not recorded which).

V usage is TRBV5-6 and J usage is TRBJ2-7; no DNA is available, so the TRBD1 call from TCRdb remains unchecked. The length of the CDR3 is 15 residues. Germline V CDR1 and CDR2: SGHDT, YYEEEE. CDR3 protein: CASSPAHSPGGEQYF.

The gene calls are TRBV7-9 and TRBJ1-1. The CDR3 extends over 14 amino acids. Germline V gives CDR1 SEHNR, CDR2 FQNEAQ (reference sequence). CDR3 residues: CASSLAGSSTEAFF.

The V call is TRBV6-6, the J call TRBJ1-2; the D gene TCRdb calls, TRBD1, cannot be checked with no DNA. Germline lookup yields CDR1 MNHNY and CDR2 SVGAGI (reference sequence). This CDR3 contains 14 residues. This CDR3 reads CASSSRDRTYGYTF.

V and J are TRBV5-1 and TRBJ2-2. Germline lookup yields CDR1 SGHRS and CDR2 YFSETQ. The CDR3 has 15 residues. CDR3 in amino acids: CASSLTLENTGELFF.

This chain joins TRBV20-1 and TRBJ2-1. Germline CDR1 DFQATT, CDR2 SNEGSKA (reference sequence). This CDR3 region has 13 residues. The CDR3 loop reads CSARGPIYNEQFF.

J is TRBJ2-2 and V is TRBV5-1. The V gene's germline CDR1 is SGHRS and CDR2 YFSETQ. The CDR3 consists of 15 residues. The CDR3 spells CASSLDRAHTGELFF.

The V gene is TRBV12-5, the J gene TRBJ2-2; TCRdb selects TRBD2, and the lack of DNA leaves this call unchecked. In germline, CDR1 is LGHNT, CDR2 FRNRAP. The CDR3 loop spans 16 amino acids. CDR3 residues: CASGLSSAGDTGELFF.

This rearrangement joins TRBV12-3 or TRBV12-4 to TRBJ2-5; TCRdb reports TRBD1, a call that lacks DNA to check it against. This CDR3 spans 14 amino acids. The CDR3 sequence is CASSSRGQQETQYF.

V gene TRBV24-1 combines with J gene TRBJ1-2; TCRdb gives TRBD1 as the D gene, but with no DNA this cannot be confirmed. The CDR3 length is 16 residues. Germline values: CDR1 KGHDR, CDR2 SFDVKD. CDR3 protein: CATSDAPGRDFYGYTF.

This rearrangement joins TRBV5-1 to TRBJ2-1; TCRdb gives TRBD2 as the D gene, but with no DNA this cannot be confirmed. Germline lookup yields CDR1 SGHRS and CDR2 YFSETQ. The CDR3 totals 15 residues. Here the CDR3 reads CASSLGRGGLDEQFF.

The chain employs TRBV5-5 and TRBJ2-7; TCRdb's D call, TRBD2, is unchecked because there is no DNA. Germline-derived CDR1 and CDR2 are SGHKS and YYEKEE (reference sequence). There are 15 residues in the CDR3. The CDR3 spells CASSLLAGVVNEQYF.

The CDR3 is CASSLAGTGEETQYF. This chain joins TRBV5-1 and TRBJ2-5; the TCRdb D gene call, TRBD1, has no DNA to confirm it. In germline, CDR1 is SGHRS, CDR2 YFSETQ. This CDR3 has 15 amino acids.

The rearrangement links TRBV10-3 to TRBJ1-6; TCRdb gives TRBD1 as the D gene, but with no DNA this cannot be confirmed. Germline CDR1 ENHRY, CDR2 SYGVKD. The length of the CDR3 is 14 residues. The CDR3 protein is CAIREDRARSPLHF.

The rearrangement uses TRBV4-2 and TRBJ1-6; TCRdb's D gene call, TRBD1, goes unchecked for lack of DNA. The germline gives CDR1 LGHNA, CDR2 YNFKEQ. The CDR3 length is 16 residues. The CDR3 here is CASSPVGQSYNSPLHF.

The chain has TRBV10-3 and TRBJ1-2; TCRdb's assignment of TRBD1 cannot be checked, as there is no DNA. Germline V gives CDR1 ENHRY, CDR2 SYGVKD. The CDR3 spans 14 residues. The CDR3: CAISGQGPNYGYTF.

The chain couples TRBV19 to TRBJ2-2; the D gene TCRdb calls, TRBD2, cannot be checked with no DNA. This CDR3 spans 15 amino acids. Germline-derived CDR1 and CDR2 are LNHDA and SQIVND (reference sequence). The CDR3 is CASSITLASTGELFF. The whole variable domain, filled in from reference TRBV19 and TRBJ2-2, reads DGGITQSPKYLFRKEGQNVTLSCEQNLNHDAMYWYRQDPGQGLRLIYYSQIVNDFQKGDIAEGYSVSREKKESFPLTVTSAQKNPTAFYLCASSITLASTGELFFGEGSRLTVL.

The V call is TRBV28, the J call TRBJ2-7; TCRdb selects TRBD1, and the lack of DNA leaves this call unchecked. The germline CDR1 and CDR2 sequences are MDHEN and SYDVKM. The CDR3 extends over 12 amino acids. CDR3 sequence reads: CASRIPGNEQYF.

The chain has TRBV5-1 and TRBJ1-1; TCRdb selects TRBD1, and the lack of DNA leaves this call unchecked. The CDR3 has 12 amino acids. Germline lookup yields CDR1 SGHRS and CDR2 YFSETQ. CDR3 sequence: CASSLGQGRTFF.

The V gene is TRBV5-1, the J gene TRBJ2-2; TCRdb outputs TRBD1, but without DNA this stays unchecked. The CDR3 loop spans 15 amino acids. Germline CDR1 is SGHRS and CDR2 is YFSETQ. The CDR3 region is CASSLFPTDHGELFF.

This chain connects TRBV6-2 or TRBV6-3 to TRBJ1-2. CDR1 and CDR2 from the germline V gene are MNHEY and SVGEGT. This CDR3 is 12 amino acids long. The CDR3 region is CASSYRRGGYTF.

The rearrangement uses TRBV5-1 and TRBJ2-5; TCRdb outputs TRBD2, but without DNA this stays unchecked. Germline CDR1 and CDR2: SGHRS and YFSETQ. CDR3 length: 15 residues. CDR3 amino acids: CASSLVTSGEETQYF.

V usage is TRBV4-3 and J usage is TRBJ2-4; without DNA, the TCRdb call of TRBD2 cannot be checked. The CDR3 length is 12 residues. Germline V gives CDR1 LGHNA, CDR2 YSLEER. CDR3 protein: CASSPTGGSVYF.

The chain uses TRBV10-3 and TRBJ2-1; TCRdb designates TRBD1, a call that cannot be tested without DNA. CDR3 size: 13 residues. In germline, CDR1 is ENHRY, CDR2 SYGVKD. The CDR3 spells CAISKSPGDEQFF.